A selection of T cell receptor beta chains follows, all from one sample in a study of T-cell reconstitution after alpha-beta-depleted transplantation in children. TCRdb itself ran the PCR reads through MiXCR, one entry per CDR3 protein. Of 440,000 or so distinct CDR3 sequences listed, roughly 44% are singletons. Specimen: PBMCs, collected before TCRalphabeta/CD19-depleted stem cell transplant. The receptors were gathered from a girl aged 2 to 9 with aplastic anemia, due to receive a stem cell transplant. CDR3s include the opening cysteine and the closing phenylalanine or tryptophan. D genes are given only for firm matches. Expanded clones are given a class, and other clones once, few, many or no size at all.

clone size: NA; V gene: TRBV11-2; D gene: TRBD2; J gene: TRBJ2-5; CDR3 protein: CASSKRQGGETQYF; CDR3 DNA: TGTGCCAGCAGCAAGCGGCAGGGAGGGGAGACCCAGTACTTC
clone size: few; V gene: TRBV12-3/TRBV12-4; D gene: NA; J gene: TRBJ1-5; CDR3 protein: CASSLMAQPQHF; CDR3 DNA: TGTGCCAGCAGTTTGATGGCTCAGCCCCAGCATTTT
clone size: NA; V gene: TRBV12-3/TRBV12-4; D gene: NA; J gene: TRBJ2-1; CDR3 protein: CASTPIGGRQFF; CDR3 DNA: TGTGCCAGCACTCCCATTGGGGGACGACAGTTCTTC
clone size: many; V gene: TRBV20-1; D gene: TRBD2; J gene: TRBJ2-7; CDR3 protein: CSVYAREGGEQYF; CDR3 DNA: TGCAGTGTTTATGCGCGGGAGGGCGGTGAGCAGTACTTC
clone size: many; V gene: TRBV5-1; D gene: NA; J gene: TRBJ1-1; CDR3 protein: CASSLDTNTEAFF; CDR3 DNA: TGCGCCAGCAGCTTGGATACTAACACTGAAGCTTTCTTT
clone size: few; V gene: TRBV20-1; D gene: NA; J gene: TRBJ2-5; CDR3 protein: CSARDLRLGTQYF; CDR3 DNA: TGCAGTGCTAGAGATCTGCGGCTGGGCACCCAGTACTTC
clone size: NA; V gene: TRBV7-3; D gene: NA; J gene: TRBJ2-1; CDR3 protein: CASSLATPEGFHEQFF; CDR3 DNA: TGTGCCAGCAGCTTAGCGACCCCGGAGGGTTTCCATGAGCAGTTCTTC
clone size: NA; V gene: TRBV19; D gene: TRBD1; J gene: TRBJ1-2; CDR3 protein: CASSMGQGANYGYTF; CDR3 DNA: TGTGCCAGTAGTATGGGGCAGGGGGCTAACTATGGCTACACCTTC
clone size: NA; V gene: TRBV2; D gene: TRBD2; J gene: TRBJ2-3; CDR3 protein: CASGLAGGPADTQYF; CDR3 DNA: TGTGCCAGCGGTCTAGCGGGAGGGCCAGCAGATACGCAGTATTTT
clone size: many; V gene: TRBV7-2; D gene: NA; J gene: TRBJ1-1; CDR3 protein: CASTLRGGLEAFF; CDR3 DNA: TGTGCCAGCACCCTAAGGGGGGGCCTTGAAGCTTTCTTT
clone size: many; V gene: TRBV20-1; D gene: TRBD2; J gene: TRBJ2-3; CDR3 protein: CSASGRAGGTDTQYF; CDR3 DNA: TGCAGTGCTAGCGGGAGGGCCGGGGGCACAGATACGCAGTATTTT
clone size: many; V gene: TRBV7-2; D gene: NA; J gene: TRBJ1-2; CDR3 protein: CASSLETGGIYGYTF; CDR3 DNA: TGTGCCAGCAGCTTAGAGACAGGTGGAATCTATGGCTACACCTTC
clone size: NA; V gene: TRBV29-1; D gene: NA; J gene: TRBJ2-7; CDR3 protein: CSVDRPNGHEQYF; CDR3 DNA: TGCAGCGTTGATAGGCCAAACGGCCACGAGCAGTACTTC
clone size: once; V gene: TRBV5-1; D gene: TRBD2; J gene: TRBJ2-1; CDR3 protein: CASSPVGGGHYNEQFF; CDR3 DNA: TGCGCCAGCAGCCCCGTTGGGGGAGGGCATTACAATGAGCAGTTCTTC
clone size: few; V gene: TRBV20-1; D gene: NA; J gene: TRBJ2-5; CDR3 protein: CSARDRRTQYF; CDR3 DNA: TGCAGTGCTAGAGATAGGCGGACCCAGTACTTC
clone size: NA; V gene: TRBV9; D gene: NA; J gene: TRBJ2-7; CDR3 protein: CASGSGSRGNNEQYF; CDR3 DNA: TGTGCCAGCGGATCCGGGTCCAGGGGCAACAACGAGCAGTACTTC
clone size: few; V gene: TRBV5-1; D gene: NA; J gene: TRBJ2-1; CDR3 protein: CASSLGGWAYNEQFF; CDR3 DNA: TGCGCCAGCAGCCTTGGCGGGTGGGCTTACAATGAGCAGTTCTTC
clone size: many; V gene: TRBV5-1; D gene: NA; J gene: TRBJ2-6; CDR3 protein: CASSLGQGSSGANVLTF; CDR3 DNA: TGCGCCAGCAGCTTGGGCCAGGGCAGCTCTGGGGCCAACGTCCTGACTTTC
clone size: few; V gene: TRBV6-2/TRBV6-3; D gene: NA; J gene: TRBJ2-3; CDR3 protein: CASSYGGFSTDTQYF; CDR3 DNA: TGTGCCAGCAGTTACGGGGGATTCAGCACAGATACGCAGTATTTT
clone size: once; V gene: TRBV5-1; D gene: NA; J gene: TRBJ2-1; CDR3 protein: CASSLAPGVNEQFF; CDR3 DNA: TGCGCCAGCAGCCTAGCGCCGGGGGTCAATGAGCAGTTCTTC
clone size: NA; V gene: TRBV7-9; D gene: NA; J gene: TRBJ2-5; CDR3 protein: CASSLAEGETQYF; CDR3 DNA: TGTGCCAGCAGCTTAGCGGAGGGGGAGACCCAGTACTTC
clone size: NA; V gene: TRBV27; D gene: NA; J gene: TRBJ2-5; CDR3 protein: CASSLRDGDLGTQYF; CDR3 DNA: TGTGCCAGCAGCCTTAGGGACGGTGATTTGGGGACCCAGTACTTC
clone size: many; V gene: TRBV11-2; D gene: TRBD1; J gene: TRBJ1-1; CDR3 protein: CASSLVKGQGPEAFF; CDR3 DNA: TGTGCCAGCAGCTTAGTAAAAGGACAGGGTCCTGAAGCTTTCTTT
clone size: many; V gene: TRBV28; D gene: NA; J gene: TRBJ1-5; CDR3 protein: CASSFGAWTSRSQHF; CDR3 DNA: TGTGCCAGCAGTTTCGGGGCTTGGACTTCTCGGTCCCAGCATTTT
clone size: NA; V gene: TRBV29-1; D gene: NA; J gene: TRBJ2-5; CDR3 protein: CSYQGGIQETQYF; CDR3 DNA: TGCAGTTACCAGGGGGGGATTCAAGAGACCCAGTACTTC
clone size: NA; V gene: TRBV28; D gene: TRBD2; J gene: TRBJ2-5; CDR3 protein: CASSLRGRRETQYF; CDR3 DNA: TGTGCCAGCAGTTTACGCGGGAGAAGGGAGACCCAGTACTTC
clone size: NA; V gene: TRBV7-2; D gene: NA; J gene: TRBJ2-2; CDR3 protein: CASSPGTTNTGELFF; CDR3 DNA: TGTGCCAGCAGCCCCGGGACAACGAACACCGGGGAGCTGTTTTTT
clone size: NA; V gene: TRBV2; D gene: NA; J gene: TRBJ1-2; CDR3 protein: CASSPPGAHGYTF; CDR3 DNA: TGTGCCAGCAGCCCACCTGGGGCGCATGGCTACACCTTC
clone size: NA; V gene: TRBV5-6; D gene: TRBD1; J gene: TRBJ2-7; CDR3 protein: CASRPTGQGAYEQYF; CDR3 DNA: TGTGCCAGCAGGCCGACGGGGCAGGGGGCCTACGAGCAGTACTTC
clone size: once; V gene: TRBV6-1; D gene: TRBD1; J gene: TRBJ1-4; CDR3 protein: CATRRDRGRGQKLFF; CDR3 DNA: TGTGCCACCCGAAGGGACAGGGGGCGCGGGCAAAAACTGTTTTTT
clone size: many; V gene: TRBV6-5; D gene: TRBD2; J gene: TRBJ2-1; CDR3 protein: CASSYYSGRGEQFF; CDR3 DNA: TGTGCCAGCAGTTACTACAGCGGGAGAGGAGAGCAGTTCTTC
clone size: NA; V gene: TRBV28; D gene: TRBD1; J gene: TRBJ1-1; CDR3 protein: CASSFYRGKNTEAFF; CDR3 DNA: TGTGCCAGCAGTTTCTACAGGGGTAAAAACACTGAAGCTTTCTTT
clone size: many; V gene: TRBV28; D gene: NA; J gene: TRBJ1-1; CDR3 protein: CASRLVGTTFGNTEAFF; CDR3 DNA: TGTGCCAGCAGGCTAGTCGGGACTACTTTCGGGAACACTGAAGCTTTCTTT
clone size: few; V gene: TRBV27; D gene: TRBD2; J gene: TRBJ2-1; CDR3 protein: CASSRGPSSASGRYNEQFF; CDR3 DNA: TGTGCCAGCAGTCGAGGACCTTCCTCGGCTAGCGGGAGGTACAATGAGCAGTTCTTC
clone size: once; V gene: TRBV20-1; D gene: TRBD1; J gene: TRBJ2-2; CDR3 protein: CSAPGQGNTGELFF; CDR3 DNA: TGCAGTGCCCCTGGACAGGGGAACACCGGGGAGCTGTTTTTT
clone size: NA; V gene: TRBV12-3/TRBV12-4; D gene: TRBD2; J gene: TRBJ2-3; CDR3 protein: CASSGGLADGDTDTQYF; CDR3 DNA: TGTGCCAGCAGTGGGGGACTAGCTGACGGTGACACAGATACGCAGTATTTT
clone size: NA; V gene: TRBV12-3/TRBV12-4; D gene: NA; J gene: TRBJ2-1; CDR3 protein: CASSTSGKSSYNEQFF; CDR3 DNA: TGTGCCAGCAGTACGTCAGGGAAAAGCTCCTACAATGAGCAGTTCTTC
clone size: many; V gene: TRBV5-1; D gene: NA; J gene: TRBJ1-4; CDR3 protein: CASSYQTGTGPEKLFF; CDR3 DNA: TGCGCCAGCAGCTACCAAACAGGGACCGGTCCTGAAAAACTGTTTTTT
clone size: few; V gene: TRBV28; D gene: TRBD1; J gene: TRBJ1-1; CDR3 protein: CASIRGRGNTEAFF; CDR3 DNA: TGTGCCAGCATTAGGGGGCGCGGGAACACTGAAGCTTTCTTT
clone size: NA; V gene: TRBV7-7; D gene: NA; J gene: TRBJ2-5; CDR3 protein: CASSHGQKETQYF; CDR3 DNA: TGTGCCAGCAGCCACGGACAGAAAGAGACCCAGTACTTC
clone size: many; V gene: TRBV12-3/TRBV12-4; D gene: NA; J gene: TRBJ1-1; CDR3 protein: CASSLEETEAFF; CDR3 DNA: TGTGCCAGCAGTTTGGAGGAGACTGAAGCTTTCTTT
clone size: NA; V gene: TRBV25-1; D gene: TRBD1; J gene: TRBJ2-2; CDR3 protein: CASSDQGVPPGELFF; CDR3 DNA: TGTGCCAGCAGTGACCAGGGGGTGCCCCCCGGGGAGCTGTTTTTT
clone size: many; V gene: TRBV20-1; D gene: NA; J gene: TRBJ2-7; CDR3 protein: CSAPEERPPYEQYF; CDR3 DNA: TGCAGTGCTCCTGAAGAGCGGCCACCCTACGAGCAGTACTTC
clone size: many; V gene: TRBV12-3/TRBV12-4; D gene: NA; J gene: TRBJ2-3; CDR3 protein: CASRGERVGDTQYF; CDR3 DNA: TGTGCCAGCAGGGGAGAGCGCGTGGGAGATACGCAGTATTTT
clone size: many; V gene: TRBV12-3/TRBV12-4; D gene: TRBD2; J gene: TRBJ2-5; CDR3 protein: CASSVSGRAGETQYF; CDR3 DNA: TGTGCCAGCAGTGTTAGCGGGAGGGCCGGGGAGACCCAGTACTTC
clone size: many; V gene: TRBV20-1; D gene: TRBD1; J gene: TRBJ2-1; CDR3 protein: CSTLTRWTGFYNEQFF; CDR3 DNA: TGCAGTACCTTAACCCGGTGGACAGGGTTTTACAATGAGCAGTTCTTC
clone size: many; V gene: TRBV20-1; D gene: NA; J gene: TRBJ2-7; CDR3 protein: CSAWAGTESYEQYF; CDR3 DNA: TGCAGTGCCTGGGCCGGGACGGAATCCTACGAGCAGTACTTC
clone size: few; V gene: TRBV19; D gene: NA; J gene: TRBJ2-6; CDR3 protein: CASRSWRNSGANVLTF; CDR3 DNA: TGTGCCAGTAGGTCTTGGAGAAACTCTGGGGCCAACGTCCTGACTTTC
clone size: many; V gene: TRBV29-1; D gene: NA; J gene: TRBJ2-7; CDR3 protein: CSVELDNPYEQYF; CDR3 DNA: TGCAGCGTTGAATTGGATAACCCCTACGAGCAGTACTTC
clone size: many; V gene: TRBV5-1; D gene: TRBD1; J gene: TRBJ2-1; CDR3 protein: CASSFGTGRNNEQFF; CDR3 DNA: TGCGCCAGCAGCTTTGGGACAGGGCGCAACAATGAGCAGTTCTTC
clone size: NA; V gene: TRBV4-1; D gene: NA; J gene: TRBJ2-7; CDR3 protein: CASSQDPGTGEQYF; CDR3 DNA: TGCGCCAGCAGCCAAGATCCGGGAACGGGCGAGCAGTACTTC
clone size: large; V gene: TRBV5-1; D gene: NA; J gene: TRBJ2-3; CDR3 protein: CASSLEWAKEDTQYF; CDR3 DNA: TGCGCCAGCAGCTTGGAGTGGGCGAAGGAAGATACGCAGTATTTT
clone size: many; V gene: TRBV6-1; D gene: NA; J gene: TRBJ2-2; CDR3 protein: CASMRGPNTGELFF; CDR3 DNA: TGTGCCAGCATGCGAGGGCCGAACACCGGGGAGCTGTTTTTT
clone size: many; V gene: TRBV28; D gene: NA; J gene: TRBJ1-1; CDR3 protein: CASIQGVNTEAFF; CDR3 DNA: TGTGCCAGCATCCAAGGGGTGAACACTGAAGCTTTCTTT
clone size: NA; V gene: TRBV7-9; D gene: NA; J gene: TRBJ1-1; CDR3 protein: CASSPVGSTEAFF; CDR3 DNA: TGTGCCAGCAGCCCGGTGGGGAGCACTGAAGCTTTCTTT
clone size: few; V gene: TRBV20-1; D gene: NA; J gene: TRBJ1-1; CDR3 protein: CSAIQNTEAFF; CDR3 DNA: TGCAGTGCTATTCAGAACACTGAAGCTTTCTTT
clone size: once; V gene: TRBV27; D gene: NA; J gene: TRBJ2-7; CDR3 protein: CASSLLSPSSSYEQYF; CDR3 DNA: TGTGCCAGCAGTTTATTAAGCCCTTCGAGCTCCTACGAGCAGTACTTC
clone size: NA; V gene: TRBV20-1; D gene: NA; J gene: TRBJ2-7; CDR3 protein: CSARSRRSYEQYF; CDR3 DNA: TGCAGTGCTAGAAGCAGGCGCTCCTACGAGCAGTACTTC